This T cell receptor beta chain was profiled in a study of T-cell memory formation after mild COVID-19. TCRdb re-called the 5' RACE reads through MiXCR, storing one row per CDR3 protein. The table records almost 250,000 distinct CDR3 sequences, approximately 15% of them present only once. V shed 7 bases and J 9 bases; nucleotides not matched to a gene: 13. The CDR3 loop spans 15 amino acids. The germline gives CDR1 SNHLY, CDR2 FYNNEI. J is TRBJ1-4 and V is TRBV2, with 8 positions matching TRBD1. Material for sequencing was PBMCs or a T cell subset sorted from them (not recorded which). The TCR was taken from an adult woman who had mild COVID-19 (a few samples of this study predate the infection). Cell type and time point are not known. CDR3 sequence reads: CASIVQGVASKKLFF. The CDR3 DNA reads TGTGCCAGCATCGTACAGGGGGTGGCCTCTAAAAAACTGTTTTTT.